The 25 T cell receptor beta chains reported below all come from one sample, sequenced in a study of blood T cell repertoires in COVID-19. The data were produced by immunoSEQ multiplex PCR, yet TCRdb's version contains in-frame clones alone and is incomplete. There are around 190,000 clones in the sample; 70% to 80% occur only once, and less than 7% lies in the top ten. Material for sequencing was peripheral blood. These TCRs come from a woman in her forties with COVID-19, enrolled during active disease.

The CDR3 DNA sequence: TGTGCCAGCAAACCGCAGGGTGGTGGGGCCAACGTCCTGACTTTC. Protein sequence: CASKPQGGGANVLTF. The chain links TRBV6-5 to TRBJ2-6; D is perhaps TRBD1 (5 bases). The length of the CDR3 is 15 residues. Trimming removed 7 bases at V and 3 bases at J, with 13 bases between. Per germline, CDR1 MNHEY and CDR2 SVGAGI.

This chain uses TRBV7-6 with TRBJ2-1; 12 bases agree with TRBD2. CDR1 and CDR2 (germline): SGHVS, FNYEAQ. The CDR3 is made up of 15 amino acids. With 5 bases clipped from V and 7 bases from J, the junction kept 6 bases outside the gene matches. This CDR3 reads CASSDGTSGWNEQFF. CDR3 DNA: TGTGCCAGCAGCGATGGGACTAGCGGGTGGAATGAGCAGTTCTTC. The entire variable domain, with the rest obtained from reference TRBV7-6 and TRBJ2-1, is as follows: GAGVSQSPRYKVTKRGQDVALRCDPISGHVSLYWYRQALGQGPEFLTYFNYEAQQDKSGLPNDRFSAERPEGSISTLTIQRTEQRDSAMYRCASSDGTSGWNEQFFGPGTRLTVL.

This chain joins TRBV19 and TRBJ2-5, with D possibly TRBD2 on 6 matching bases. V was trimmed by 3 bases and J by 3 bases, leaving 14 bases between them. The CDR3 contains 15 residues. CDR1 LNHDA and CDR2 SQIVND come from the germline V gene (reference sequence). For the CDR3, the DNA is TGTGCCAGTAGTATGTCTTGGGCGGGAAAAGAGACCCAGTACTTC. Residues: CASSMSWAGKETQYF.

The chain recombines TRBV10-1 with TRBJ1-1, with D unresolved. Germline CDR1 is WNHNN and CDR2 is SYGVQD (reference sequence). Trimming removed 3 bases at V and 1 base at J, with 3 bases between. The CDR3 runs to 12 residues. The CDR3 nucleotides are TGCGCCAGCAGTGACCAGAACACTGAAGCTTTCTTT. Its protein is CASSDQNTEAFF.

CDR3 DNA sequence: TGTGCCAGCAGCTCAACTAGCAGGGTCGGGAACGAGCAGTACTTC. Translation gives CASSSTSRVGNEQYF. This chain joins TRBV7-2 and TRBJ2-7; D perhaps matches TRBD2 (6 bases). V dropped 4 bases and J dropped 5 bases, with 18 bases sitting between them. This CDR3 contains 15 residues. The germline CDR1 and CDR2 sequences are SGHTA and FQGNSA.

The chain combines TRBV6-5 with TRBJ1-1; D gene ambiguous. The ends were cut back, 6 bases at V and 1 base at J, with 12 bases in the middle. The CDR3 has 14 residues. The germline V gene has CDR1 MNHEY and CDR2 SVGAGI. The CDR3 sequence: CASRTTIRNTEAFF. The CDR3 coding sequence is TGTGCCAGCAGAACGACAATTAGGAACACTGAAGCTTTCTTT.

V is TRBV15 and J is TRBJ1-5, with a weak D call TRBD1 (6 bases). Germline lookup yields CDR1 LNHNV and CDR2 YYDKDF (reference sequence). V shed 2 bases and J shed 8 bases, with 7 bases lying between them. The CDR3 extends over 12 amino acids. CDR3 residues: CATSRHREPQHF. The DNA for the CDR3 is TGTGCCACCAGCAGACACAGGGAGCCCCAGCATTTT.

The DNA of the CDR3 is TGTGCCAGCCTGACCCCCGGAGGTCCAGATACGCAGTATTTT. Its translation: CASLTPGGPDTQYF. This chain connects TRBV6-4 to TRBJ2-3, with D possibly being TRBD2 (5 bases). Germline loops: CDR1 MRHNA, CDR2 SNTAGT. V was shortened by 8 bases and J by 4 bases, with 16 bases between the two germline ends. The CDR3 extends over 14 amino acids.

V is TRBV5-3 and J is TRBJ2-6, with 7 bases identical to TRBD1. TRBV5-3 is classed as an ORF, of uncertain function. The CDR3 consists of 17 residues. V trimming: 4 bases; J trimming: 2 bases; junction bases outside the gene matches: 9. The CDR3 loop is CARSLGQSRTGANVLTF. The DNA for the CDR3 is TGTGCCAGAAGCCTGGGACAGTCCCGGACTGGGGCCAACGTCCTGACTTTC.

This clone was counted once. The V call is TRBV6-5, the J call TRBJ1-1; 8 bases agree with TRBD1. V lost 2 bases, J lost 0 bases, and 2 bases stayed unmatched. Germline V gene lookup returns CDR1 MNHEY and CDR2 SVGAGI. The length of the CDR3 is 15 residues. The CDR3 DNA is TGTGCCAGCAGTTACGGGGACAGGCTGAACACTGAAGCTTTCTTT. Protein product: CASSYGDRLNTEAFF.

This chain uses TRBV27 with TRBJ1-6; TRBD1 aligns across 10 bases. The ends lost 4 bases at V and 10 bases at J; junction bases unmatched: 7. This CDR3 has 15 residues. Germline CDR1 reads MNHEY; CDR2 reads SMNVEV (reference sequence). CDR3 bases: TGTGCCAGCAGTTCACCCGGACAGGGGGTCTCACCCCTCCACTTT. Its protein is CASSSPGQGVSPLHF.

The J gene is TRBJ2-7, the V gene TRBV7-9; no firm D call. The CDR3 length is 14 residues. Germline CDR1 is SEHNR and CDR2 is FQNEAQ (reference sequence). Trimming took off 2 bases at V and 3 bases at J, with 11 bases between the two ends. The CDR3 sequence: CASSLSDGIYEQYF. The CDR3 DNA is TGTGCCAGCAGCTTATCTGATGGCATCTACGAGCAGTACTTC.

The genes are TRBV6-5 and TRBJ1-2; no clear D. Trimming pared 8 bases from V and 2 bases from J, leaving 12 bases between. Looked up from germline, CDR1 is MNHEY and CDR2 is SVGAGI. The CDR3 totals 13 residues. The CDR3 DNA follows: TGTGCCAGCTCTCCCCACAGCAACTATGGCTACACCTTC. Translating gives CASSPHSNYGYTF.

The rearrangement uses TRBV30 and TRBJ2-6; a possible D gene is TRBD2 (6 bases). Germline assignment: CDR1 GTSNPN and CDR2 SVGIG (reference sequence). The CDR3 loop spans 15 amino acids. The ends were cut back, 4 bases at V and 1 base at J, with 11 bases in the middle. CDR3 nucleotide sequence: TGTGCCTGGACCCCAGGAGGGTCTGGGGCCAACGTCCTGACTTTC. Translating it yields CAWTPGGSGANVLTF.

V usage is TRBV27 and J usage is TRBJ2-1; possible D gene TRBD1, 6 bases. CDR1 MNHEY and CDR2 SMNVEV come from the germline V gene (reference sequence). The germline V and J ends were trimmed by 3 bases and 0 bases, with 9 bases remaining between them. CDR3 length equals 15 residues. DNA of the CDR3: TGTGCCAGCAGTTTGGACAGTAACTCCTACAATGAGCAGTTCTTC. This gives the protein CASSLDSNSYNEQFF.

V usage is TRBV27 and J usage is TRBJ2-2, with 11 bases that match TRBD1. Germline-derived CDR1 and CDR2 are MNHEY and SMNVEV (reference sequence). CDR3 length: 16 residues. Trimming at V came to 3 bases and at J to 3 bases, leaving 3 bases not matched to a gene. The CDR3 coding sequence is TGTGCCAGCAGTTTCGGACAGGGGGCTTACACCGGGGAGCTGTTTTTT. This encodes CASSFGQGAYTGELFF.

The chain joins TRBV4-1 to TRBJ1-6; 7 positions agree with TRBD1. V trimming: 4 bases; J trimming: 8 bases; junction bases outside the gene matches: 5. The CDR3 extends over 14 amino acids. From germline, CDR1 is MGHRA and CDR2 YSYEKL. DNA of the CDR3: TGCGCCAGCAGCCGGACAGGCTCAGATTCACCCCTCCACTTT. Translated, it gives CASSRTGSDSPLHF.

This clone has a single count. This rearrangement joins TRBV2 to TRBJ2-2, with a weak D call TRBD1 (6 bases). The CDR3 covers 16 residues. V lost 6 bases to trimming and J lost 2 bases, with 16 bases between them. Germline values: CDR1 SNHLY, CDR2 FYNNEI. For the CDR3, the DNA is TGTGCCAGCAGCGATGAACAGGGACGAAACACCGGGGAGCTGTTTTTT. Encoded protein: CASSDEQGRNTGELFF.

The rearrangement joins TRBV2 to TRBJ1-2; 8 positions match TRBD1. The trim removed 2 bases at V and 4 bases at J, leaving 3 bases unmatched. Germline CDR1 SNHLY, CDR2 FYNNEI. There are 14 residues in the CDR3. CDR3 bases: TGTGCCAGCAGTGAACAGGGGGCGTTCTATGGCTACACCTTC. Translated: CASSEQGAFYGYTF.

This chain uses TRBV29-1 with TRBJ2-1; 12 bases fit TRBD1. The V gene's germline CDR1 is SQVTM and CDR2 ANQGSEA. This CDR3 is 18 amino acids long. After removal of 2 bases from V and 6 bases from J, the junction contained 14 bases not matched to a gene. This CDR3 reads CSVELGQGAPWSGNEQFF. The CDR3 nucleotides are TGCAGCGTTGAATTGGGACAGGGGGCTCCGTGGTCGGGCAATGAGCAGTTCTTC.

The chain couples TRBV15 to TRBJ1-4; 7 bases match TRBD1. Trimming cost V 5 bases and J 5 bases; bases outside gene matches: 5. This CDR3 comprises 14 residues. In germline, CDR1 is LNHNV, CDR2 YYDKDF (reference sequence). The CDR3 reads CATSAETGNEKLFF. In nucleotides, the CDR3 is TGTGCCACCAGCGCCGAGACAGGGAATGAAAAACTGTTTTTT.

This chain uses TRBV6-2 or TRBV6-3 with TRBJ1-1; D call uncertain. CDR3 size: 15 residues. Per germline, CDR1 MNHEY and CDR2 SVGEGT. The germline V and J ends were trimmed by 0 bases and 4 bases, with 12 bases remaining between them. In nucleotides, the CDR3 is TGTGCCAGCAGTTACTCGAAGGAGGGTCCCACTGAAGCTTTCTTT. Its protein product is CASSYSKEGPTEAFF.

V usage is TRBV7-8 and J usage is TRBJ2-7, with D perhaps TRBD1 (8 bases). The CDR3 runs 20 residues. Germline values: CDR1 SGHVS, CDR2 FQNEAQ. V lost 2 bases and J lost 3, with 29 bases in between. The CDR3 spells CASSLLHRGGLAGPSYEQYF. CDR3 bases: TGTGCCAGCAGCTTACTACACAGGGGGGGCCTGGCGGGACCTAGCTACGAGCAGTACTTC.

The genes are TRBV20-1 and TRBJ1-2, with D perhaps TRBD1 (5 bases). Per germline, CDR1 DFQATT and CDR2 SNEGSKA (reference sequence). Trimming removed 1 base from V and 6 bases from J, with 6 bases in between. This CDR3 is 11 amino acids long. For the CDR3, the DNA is TGCAGTGCTAGAGCGACAGATGGCTACACCTTC. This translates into CSARATDGYTF.

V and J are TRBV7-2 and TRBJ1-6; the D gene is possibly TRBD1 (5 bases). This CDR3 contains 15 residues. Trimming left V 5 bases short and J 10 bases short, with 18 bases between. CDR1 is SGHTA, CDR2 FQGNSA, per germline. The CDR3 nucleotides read TGTGCCAGCAGCCTACATGATGCGGGGACCTCACCCCTCCACTTT. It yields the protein CASSLHDAGTSPLHF.